This T cell receptor beta chain was captured in a study of T cell responses to AZD1222 COVID-19 vaccine. Whole-study findings and limits: Clonal diversity was possibly underestimated, and white British individuals and females predominated among donors. Among vaccine-associated CD4 TCRs, coverage spanned spike, with dominance at 160-218 and 743-854. Nearly half of spike-specific TCRs reportedly target variant regions that are unmutated in the B.1.351 and B.1.1.7 variants. Two AZD1222 administrations were followed by greater Spike-specific TCR breadth and depth.

The protocol was immunoSEQ multiplex PCR, while the TCRdb copy is restricted to in-frame clones and leaves out a portion. Seen here are 150,000 or so clones, 85% to 90% observed once, and the top ten hold approximately 5.7%. In this sample, this clone turned up once. The antigen is unknown. V was trimmed by 4 bases and J by 6 bases, leaving 0 bases between them. The CDR3 covers 10 residues. The starting material was peripheral blood, obtained on day 0 of AZD1222 vaccination. The rearrangement links TRBV12-3 or TRBV12-4 to TRBJ2-2; D is unclear. The origin of this receptor is an adult in good health. CDR3 in DNA: TGTGCCAGCAGTTCCGGGGAGCTGTTTTTT. Its protein is CASSSGELFF.